This TCR beta chain is drawn from a study of T cells after posttransplantation cyclophosphamide. Study-level points and caveats: Skin or GI-infiltrating T cells shared few TRB sequences with blood. Later post-transplant blood repertoires were often dominated by donor CD8+ memory clones.

CDR1 LNHNV and CDR2 YYDKDF come from the germline V gene (reference sequence). The CDR3 runs 17 residues. V was clipped by 1 base and J by 2 bases, with 16 bases between them. Libraries were prepared by immunoSEQ multiplex PCR; TCRdb keeps only in-frame clonotypes and omits some of them. The data show around 3,400 clones, nearly 97% seen once. For this clone: Antigen: not known.

Sequenced sample: naive CD8+ T cells sorted from PBMCs. The receptor was derived from a woman aged 45-60 years in good health and a related stem cell transplant donor. The chain recombines TRBV15 with TRBJ2-3; TRBD2 is a possible D gene (6 bases). CDR3 region: CATSRAPGWGDTDTQYF. Written as DNA, the CDR3 is TGTGCCACCAGCAGAGCCCCGGGTTGGGGGGACACAGATACGCAGTATTTT.